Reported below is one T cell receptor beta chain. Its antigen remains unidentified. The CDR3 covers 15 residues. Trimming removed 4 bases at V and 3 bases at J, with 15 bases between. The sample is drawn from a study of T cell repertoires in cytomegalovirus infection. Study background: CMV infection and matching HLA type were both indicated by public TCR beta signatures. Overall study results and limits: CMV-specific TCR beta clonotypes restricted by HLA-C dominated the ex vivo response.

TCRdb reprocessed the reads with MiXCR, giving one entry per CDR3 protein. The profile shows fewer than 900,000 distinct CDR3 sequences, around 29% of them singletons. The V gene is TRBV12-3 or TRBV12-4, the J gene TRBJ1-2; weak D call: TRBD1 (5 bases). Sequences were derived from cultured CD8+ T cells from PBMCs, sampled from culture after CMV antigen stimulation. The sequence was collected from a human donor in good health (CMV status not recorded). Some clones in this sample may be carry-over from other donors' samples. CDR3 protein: CASSSDGGDDYGYTF. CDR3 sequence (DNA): TGTGCCAGCAGTTCGGATGGGGGAGATGACTATGGCTACACCTTC.